One and the same sample provided the 7 T cell receptor beta chains below, sequenced in a study of immune cell composition in non-small cell lung cancer. The normal lung sample lay at least 3 cm, and maximally far, from the tumour. Clones were sequenced by immunoSEQ multiplex PCR, and TCRdb holds only the in-frame ones, with some missing. The sample gives more than 15,000 clones, around 80% of which show up once; about 9.5% is in the top ten. This sample also belongs to another study, concerning CD4 T cells in lung cancer.

The specimen was non-adjacent lung tissue. Receptors were obtained from a human donor with non-small cell lung cancer.

The V call is TRBV7-9, the J call TRBJ2-3; D remains unclear. The CDR3 is 12 amino acids. Germline values: CDR1 SEHNR, CDR2 FQNEAQ (reference sequence). The V end was cut by 3 bases, the J end by 4 bases, with 5 bases between. CDR3 protein: CASSFWADTQYF. For the CDR3, the DNA is TGTGCCAGCAGCTTCTGGGCAGATACGCAGTATTTT.

V gene TRBV6-6 combines with J gene TRBJ1-2; maybe TRBD1 (6 bases). CDR1 and CDR2 from the germline V gene are MNHNY and SVGAGI (reference sequence). The germline V and J ends were trimmed by 5 bases and 2 bases, with 9 bases remaining between them. This CDR3 contains 13 residues. This CDR3 reads CASSPDRNYGYTF. The CDR3 region has the DNA TGTGCCAGCAGTCCCGACAGGAACTATGGCTACACCTTC.

In this sample, this clone turned up once. V and J are TRBV11-1 and TRBJ2-7; TRBD1 matches 8 bases. This CDR3 has 14 amino acids. J gave up 4 bases and V 3 bases, and 5 bases lay outside the gene matches. The germline V gene has CDR1 SGHAT and CDR2 FQDESV (reference sequence). CDR3: CASSFARGRYEQYF. CDR3 sequence (DNA): TGTGCCAGCAGCTTCGCCAGGGGGCGATACGAGCAGTACTTC.

This rearrangement joins TRBV6-5 to TRBJ1-2, with a weak D call TRBD1 (5 bases). The V end lost 5 bases, the J end lost 8 bases, and 9 bases lay between the germline ends. Looked up from germline, CDR1 is MNHEY and CDR2 is SVGAGI. CDR3 length equals 11 residues. In nucleotides, the CDR3 is TGTGCCAGCAGTGGGGGGATAGGCTACACCTTC. Its protein is CASSGGIGYTF.

Worth noting for this clone: A junction end diverges from the germline sequence, so it may reflect a read error. The chain couples TRBV5-4 to TRBJ2-7; 8 nucleotides line up with TRBD2. CDR3 size: 15 residues. Germline V lookup: CDR1 SGHNT, CDR2 YYREEE (reference sequence). The CDR3 DNA follows: TGCGCCAGCAGCCAAGAAGCGGGAGCTAACTACGAGCAGTACTTC. Translation gives CASSQEAGANYEQYF.

J is TRBJ2-3 and V is TRBV19, with D uncertain. Trimming cost V 7 bases and J 8 bases, with 19 bases left between them. The CDR3 spans 14 residues. Germline-derived CDR1 and CDR2 are LNHDA and SQIVND (reference sequence). The DNA of the CDR3 is TGTGCCAGTATAGACGGGTCATTGGGTTCTACGCAGTATTTT. Protein: CASIDGSLGSTQYF.

This clone was seen a few times. This chain connects TRBV7-9 to TRBJ1-4; D may be TRBD1 (5 bases). The CDR3 has 13 amino acids. V was cut by 4 bases and J by 14 bases, with 17 bases left in between. From germline, CDR1 is SEHNR and CDR2 FQNEAQ (reference sequence). This CDR3 reads CASSWPQGSGLFF. In nucleotides, the CDR3 is TGTGCCAGCAGCTGGCCCCAGGGTTCGGGTCTGTTTTTT. The whole variable domain, filled in from reference TRBV7-9 and TRBJ1-4, reads DTGVSQNPRHKITKRGQNVTFRCDPISEHNRLYWYRQTLGQGPEFLTYFQNEAQLEKSRLLSDRFSAERPKGSFSTLEIQRTEQGDSAMYLCASSWPQGSGLFFGSGTQLSVL.